A selection of T cell receptor beta chains follows, all from one sample in a study of OX40 agonist ivuxolimab in advanced cancers. Here immunoSEQ multiplex PCR was the method, and the copy in TCRdb shows in-frame clones only, minus some. The data hold 95,000 to 150,000 clones, with 90% to 95% observed a single time. The material sequenced was CD4+ or CD8+ T cells sorted from blood, taken in a trial of the OX40 agonist ivuxolimab. These receptors all stem from an adult with an advanced solid tumor such as melanoma, head and neck, liver or kidney cancer. Each CDR3 is given with its conserved first and last residue. A D gene is named only where the DNA matches it firmly.

>NA|TRBV25-1|TRBJ2-2
TGTGCCAGCAGCGTACCGACCGGGACCAACACCGGGGAGCTGTTTTTT
CASSVPTGTNTGELFF
>NA|TRBV9|TRBJ2-1
TGTGCCAGCAGCGTAGCCGGTGGCTTCAATGAGCAGTTCTTC
CASSVAGGFNEQFF
>NA|TRBV19|TRBJ2-5
TGTGCCAGTAGTCCCCGGGAGACCCAGTACTTC
CASSPRETQYF
>NA|TRBV5-4|TRBJ1-1
TGTGCCAGCAGCTTGTTAGGGAGAACTGAAGCTTTCTTT
CASSLLGRTEAFF
>NA|TRBV9|TRBJ2-7
TGTGCCAGCAGCGCCGTGGGGGGAGAGCAGTACTTC
CASSAVGGEQYF
>NA|TRBV30|TRBJ1-1
TGTGCCTGGAGTGGAGGGTGGTCTGAAGCTTTCTTT
CAWSGGWSEAFF
>NA|TRBV28|TRBJ2-7
TGTGCCAGCACCCAGGGGCGGCGCTACGAGCAGTACTTC
CASTQGRRYEQYF
>NA|TRBV6-6|TRBJ1-2
TGTGCCAGCAGTTACTCATCGGCAGGGAAGGATAGAGGCTACACCTTC
CASSYSSAGKDRGYTF
>TRBD2|TRBV6-1|TRBJ2-7
TGTGCCAGCAGTGAAGCAGGGACTAGAAACTACGAGCAGTACTTC
CASSEAGTRNYEQYF
>TRBD1|TRBV6-6|TRBJ2-3
TGTGCCAGCAGCAGGGACAGCCGCACAGATACGCAGTATTTT
CASSRDSRTDTQYF
>NA|TRBV6-1|TRBJ1-3
TGTGCCAGCAGTCAACAGGGTAACGCTGGAAACACCATATATTTT
CASSQQGNAGNTIYF
>NA|TRBV7-7|TRBJ2-3
TGTGCCAGCAGCCAAACAGGGCCAGATACGCAGTATTTT
CASSQTGPDTQYF
>NA|TRBV6-1|TRBJ1-5
TGTGCCAGCCTCGGGGGGGAAGGTCAGCCCCAGCATTTT
CASLGGEGQPQHF
>TRBD1|TRBV6-1|TRBJ1-2
TGTGCCAGCAGTACGGACAGGGACTATGGCTACACCTTC
CASSTDRDYGYTF
>NA|TRBV6-1|TRBJ2-2
TGTGCCACTTCTAGAGGGATCGGGGAGCTGTTTTTT
CATSRGIGELFF
>NA|TRBV5-4|TRBJ2-7
TGTGCCAGCAGCCCCGACTTATCTCTACGAGGGCAGTACTTC
CASSPDLSLRGQYF
>NA|TRBV5-1|TRBJ2-7
TGCGCCAGCAGAAATCAGGGTTCCTACGAGCAGTACTTC
CASRNQGSYEQYF
>TRBD2|TRBV5-4|TRBJ2-7
TGTGCCAGCAGCTTGCGAAGTAGCGGGGCCTACGAGCAGTACTTC
CASSLRSSGAYEQYF
>NA|TRBV18|TRBJ2-3
TGTGCCAGCTCCCCCCCGGGAGATATGCAGTATTTT
CASSPPGDMQYF
>TRBD1|TRBV6-5|TRBJ2-7
TGTGCCAGCAGCCGACAGGGGGGTCCCTCCTACGAGCAGTACTTC
CASSRQGGPSYEQYF
>NA|TRBV21-1|TRBJ2-5
TGTGCCAGCAGGCTACAGGGTTCGGGAGAGACCCAGTACTTC
CASRLQGSGETQYF
>NA|TRBV10-3|TRBJ2-7
TGTGCCATCAGGGCGGACAGAAGCTACGAGCAGTACTTC
CAIRADRSYEQYF